The sequence of this T cell receptor beta chain was determined in a study of metastatic and nonmetastatic thyroid tumors. Not a single patient had been given any form of treatment at any point before undergoing thyroid surgery. The V gene's germline CDR1 is SGHRS and CDR2 YFSETQ. This CDR3 has 14 residues. V lost 6 bases, J lost 2 bases, and 6 bases stayed unmatched. TCRdb re-analyzed the PCR reads using MiXCR. The sample includes about 31,000 clones, 15% to 20% of them seen just once. The TCR comes from a female donor with papillary thyroid cancer or a benign thyroid nodule (not recorded which). Some clones in this sample may be carry-over from other donors' samples. V usage is TRBV5-1 and J usage is TRBJ2-3; 7 bases align to TRBD2. Sequenced sample: blood. The CDR3: CASTEAGFTDTQYF. CDR3 DNA sequence: TGCGCCAGCACGGAAGCGGGATTCACAGATACGCAGTATTTT. The entire variable domain, with the rest obtained from reference TRBV5-1 and TRBJ2-3, is as follows: KAGVTQTPRYLIKTRGQQVTLSCSPISGHRSVSWYQQTPGQGLQFLFEYFSETQRNKGNFPGRFSGRQFSNSRSEMNVSTLELGDSALYLCASTEAGFTDTQYFGPGTRLTVL.